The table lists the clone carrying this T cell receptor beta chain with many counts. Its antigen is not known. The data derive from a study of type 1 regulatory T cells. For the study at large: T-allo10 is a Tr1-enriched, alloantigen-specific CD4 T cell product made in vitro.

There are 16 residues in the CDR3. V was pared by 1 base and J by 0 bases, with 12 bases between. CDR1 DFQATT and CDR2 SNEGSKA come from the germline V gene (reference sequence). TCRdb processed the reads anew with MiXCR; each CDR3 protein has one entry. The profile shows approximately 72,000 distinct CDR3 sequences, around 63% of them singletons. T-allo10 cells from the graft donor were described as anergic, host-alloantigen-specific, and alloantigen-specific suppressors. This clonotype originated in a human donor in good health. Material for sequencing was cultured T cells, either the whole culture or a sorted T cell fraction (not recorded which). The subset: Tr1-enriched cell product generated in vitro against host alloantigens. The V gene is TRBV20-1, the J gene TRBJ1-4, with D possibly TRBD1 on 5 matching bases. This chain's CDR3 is CSARGGGPTTNEKLFF. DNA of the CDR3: TGCAGTGCTAGAGGGGGGGGTCCTACAACTAATGAAAAACTGTTTTTT.